These T cell receptor beta chains were read from a single sample in a study of T and B cells in COVID-19 patients. From the multiplex PCR reads, TCRdb called clonotypes with MiXCR, one entry per CDR3 protein. Altogether over 10,000 distinct CDR3 sequences are present, about 25% being singletons, with the ten largest covering roughly 4%. Sequenced sample: blood. The receptors stem from a human donor who had recovered from COVID-19. CDR3s include the opening cysteine and the closing phenylalanine or tryptophan. The D gene is left open where the match is weak. Rows give clone size only sometimes, using once, few, many, or a class for an expanded clone.

V gene	J gene	D gene	clone size	CDR3 DNA	CDR3 protein
TRBV5-1	TRBJ2-2	TRBD1	few	TGCGCCAGCACTCGATCTGACAGGGTGGGAACCGGGGAGCTGTTTTTT	CASTRSDRVGTGELFF
TRBV19	TRBJ2-1	-	medium-sized	TGTGCCAGTAGTATTTTCGAACCCAGCTCCTACAATGAGCAGTTCTTC	CASSIFEPSSYNEQFF
TRBV13	TRBJ2-7	TRBD2	-	TGTGCCAGCAGACTAACTAGCGGGACGGGGCGCGAGCAGTACTTC	CASRLTSGTGREQYF
TRBV20-1	TRBJ2-7	TRBD2	few	TGCAGTGCCTCTCCTAGCGGGGTTGGCTACGAGCAGTACTTC	CSASPSGVGYEQYF
TRBV15	TRBJ2-2	-	medium-sized	TGTGCCACCAGCAGAGATAGACTAGTTTTCGGGGAGCTGTTTTTT	CATSRDRLVFGELFF
TRBV5-1	TRBJ2-7	-	few	TGCGCCAGCACCCTACTGGGGGGGCCGACCTACGAGCAGTACTTC	CASTLLGGPTYEQYF
TRBV15	TRBJ2-3	-	medium-sized	TGTGCCACCAGCAGAGGTCAGGGAGCCCCAGATACGCAGTATTTT	CATSRGQGAPDTQYF
TRBV5-5	TRBJ2-5	-	-	TGTGCCAGCAGCTTGGGGGTGGAGACCCAGTACTTC	CASSLGVETQYF
TRBV27	TRBJ1-2	-	many	TGTGCCAGCACCAAAACCGGGACAAATTATGGCTACACCTTC	CASTKTGTNYGYTF
TRBV15	TRBJ2-1	TRBD2	many	TGTGCCACTCAGATAGGGACTAGCGGTTCCAATGAGCAGTTCTTC	CATQIGTSGSNEQFF
TRBV12-3/TRBV12-4	TRBJ1-2	TRBD1	-	TGTGCCAGCACCAGCCCCAGGACAGGGGGCTTTGGCTACACCTTC	CASTSPRTGGFGYTF
TRBV20-1	TRBJ1-4	-	-	TGCAGTGCTCCCAGACCTAATGAAAAACTGTTTTTT	CSAPRPNEKLFF
TRBV7-9	TRBJ2-5	-	-	TGTGCCAGCAGAAGGGGGGCTAGCCAAGAGACCCAGTACTTC	CASRRGASQETQYF
TRBV20-1	TRBJ2-2	-	-	TGCAGTGCTAGAAAAGGGAGTGGTACCGGGGAGCTGTTTTTT	CSARKGSGTGELFF
TRBV5-1	TRBJ2-2	-	few	TGCGCCAGCAGGGATCCGGGGGAGCTGTTTTTT	CASRDPGELFF
TRBV20-1	TRBJ1-5	-	-	TGCAGTGCTAGAGGGGACAACAATCAGCCCCAGCATTTT	CSARGDNNQPQHF
TRBV6-1	TRBJ1-5	TRBD1	-	TGTGCCAGCAGTGAGGCTGCAGGGGGCCGACAGCCCCAGCATTTT	CASSEAAGGRQPQHF
TRBV18	TRBJ2-4	-	-	TGTGCCAGCTCACCAGAAACAGAGATAAACATTCAGTACTTC	CASSPETEINIQYF
TRBV5-1	TRBJ2-6	-	few	TGCGCCAGCAGCCTCCCAGAATCTGGGGCCAACGTCCTGACTTTC	CASSLPESGANVLTF
TRBV18	TRBJ1-4	-	-	TGTGCCAGCTCACGTACTCCCGGACAGACTAATGAAAAACTGTTTTTT	CASSRTPGQTNEKLFF
TRBV6-2/TRBV6-3	TRBJ2-2	TRBD2	many	TGTGCCAGCAACCAACGCCTCAGACTAGCGGGAGAGACCGGGGAGCTGTTTTTT	CASNQRLRLAGETGELFF
TRBV30	TRBJ2-7	TRBD1	many	TGTGCCTGGAGTCCCGGGACAGCTACCTACGAGCAGTACTTC	CAWSPGTATYEQYF
TRBV28	TRBJ2-3	-	-	TGTGCCAGCAGCCGACTAGATAATAAGCCAGATACGCAGTATTTT	CASSRLDNKPDTQYF
TRBV20-1	TRBJ2-3	TRBD2	few	TGCAGTGCTAGACGCCTAGCGGTCACAGATACGCAGTATTTT	CSARRLAVTDTQYF
TRBV14	TRBJ2-1	-	few	TGTGCCAGCAGCCAAGGATGGGGGAATGAGCAGTTCTTC	CASSQGWGNEQFF
TRBV6-4	TRBJ1-6	-	many	TGTGCCAGCAGTGACAGGGATAATTCACCCCTCCACTTT	CASSDRDNSPLHF
TRBV7-9	TRBJ1-5	-	-	TGTGCCAGCAGCCAGGGGACGGCTTATCAGCCCCAGCATTTT	CASSQGTAYQPQHF
TRBV20-1	TRBJ1-6	-	-	TGCAGTGCCCCGAGGGTATGGGGCTCCTATAATTCACCCCTCCACTTT	CSAPRVWGSYNSPLHF
TRBV7-9	TRBJ2-1	-	few	TGTGCCAGCAGCTCGGGTCGGGAATGGAGGAGGCACAATGAGCAGTTCTTC	CASSSGREWRRHNEQFF
TRBV24-1	TRBJ1-2	-	-	TGTGCCATCAGTGATTTTGCAGGGTCTGGCTACACCTTC	CAISDFAGSGYTF
TRBV5-6	TRBJ1-2	TRBD1	-	TGTGCCAGCAGCTCGTGGGGACAGGTGAACTATGGCTACACCTTC	CASSSWGQVNYGYTF
TRBV19	TRBJ2-7	-	medium-sized	TGTGCCAGTAGTAGGGCGGACAACCACGAGCAGTACTTC	CASSRADNHEQYF
TRBV29-1	TRBJ2-1	-	medium-sized	TGCAGCGTTGAAGATTTGGTCAGAGTTGGGCATGAGCAGTTCTTC	CSVEDLVRVGHEQFF
TRBV7-2	TRBJ2-7	TRBD2	few	TGTGCCAGCAGCTTACAAGGGACTAGCGTGATCTACGAGCAGTACTTC	CASSLQGTSVIYEQYF
TRBV20-1	TRBJ2-1	TRBD2	-	TGCAGTGCTAGAGCTAGCGGGGACTACAATGAGCAGTTCTTC	CSARASGDYNEQFF
TRBV4-1	TRBJ1-3	-	once	TGCGCCAGCAGCCAAGATGTGGGAACTGGAAACACCATATATTTT	CASSQDVGTGNTIYF
TRBV6-4	TRBJ2-3	-	medium-sized	TGTGCCAGCAGTGCGGCGGGAAGCACAGATACGCAGTATTTT	CASSAAGSTDTQYF
TRBV20-1	TRBJ2-1	TRBD1	-	TGCAGTGCTAGGGTCCCGGGACAGGGGACCTACAATGAGCAGTTCTTC	CSARVPGQGTYNEQFF
TRBV6-5	TRBJ1-1	TRBD1	many	TGTGCCAGCAGTTACCGGACAGGGCGCACTGAAGCTTTCTTT	CASSYRTGRTEAFF
TRBV24-1	TRBJ2-7	-	-	TGTGCCACCCCTACGGGGGAGCAGTACTTC	CATPTGEQYF
TRBV6-1	TRBJ2-7	TRBD1	few	TGTGCCAGCAGTACCCGACAGGGTGCCCCCTCCTACGAGCAGTACTTC	CASSTRQGAPSYEQYF
TRBV15	TRBJ1-5	-	many	TGTGCCACCCAAGGCGGGGGCAATCAGCCCCAGCATTTT	CATQGGGNQPQHF
TRBV5-1	TRBJ2-3	TRBD2	once	TGCGCCAGCAGCTTGAGCCGGGGGGGCACAGATACGCAGTATTTT	CASSLSRGGTDTQYF
TRBV20-1	TRBJ2-3	-	few	TGCAGTGCTAGTAGCCTAGCTAGCACAGATACGCAGTATTTT	CSASSLASTDTQYF
TRBV12-3/TRBV12-4	TRBJ1-5	-	-	TGTGCCATCAGTTTACTGGGGGCGGGCGGTCAGCCCCAGCATTTT	CAISLLGAGGQPQHF
TRBV12-3/TRBV12-4	TRBJ2-5	-	many	TGTGCCAGCAGTCCCATCGAGGGAGGGACCCAGTACTTC	CASSPIEGGTQYF
TRBV30	TRBJ2-1	TRBD2	few	TGTGCCTGGGGGGGTAGCGGGAGGTCCTACAATGAGCAGTTCTTC	CAWGGSGRSYNEQFF